Below, one TCR beta chain is given with its context. These data come from a study of blood T cell repertoires in COVID-19. As for the study in general: Donors in the United States, Italy and Spain gave samples during acute or convalescent COVID-19. PBMCs, B-cell-depleted T cells, or T cells provided the cDNA or gDNA that made up the material.

Followed over time, Seattle patients had been enrolled while infection was active. In the original workflow: Amplification of reference gene primers provided the estimated nucleated cell counts. Method: immunoSEQ multiplex PCR; TCRdb's copy keeps in-frame clones and lacks some. From that table come the V and J calls and clone size; the DNA was used to work out D and trimming. The sample holds fewer than 300,000 clones, more than 85% seen once. The germline V gene has CDR1 SGHDT and CDR2 YYEEEE. The CDR3 runs 14 residues. V shed 4 bases and J shed 1 base, with 9 bases lying between them. The gene calls are TRBV5-6 and TRBJ1-3, with D unresolved. The sample consisted of peripheral blood. This receptor was obtained from a woman under 40 with COVID-19, enrolled during active disease. DNA for the CDR3: TGTGCCAGCAGCCGCGGACTTTCTGGAAACACCATATATTTT. This gives the protein CASSRGLSGNTIYF.